This TCR beta chain was recovered during a study of control samples from healthy donors and cancer patients. The method was immunoSEQ multiplex PCR; TCRdb's version includes in-frame clones alone and lacks a portion of them. The sample lists 130,000 to 150,000 clones, more than 85% occurring once. Sequencing was performed on blood. The source of this sequence is a man aged 25-45 years in good health.

CDR3 DNA sequence: TGTGCCACCAGTGACCCCGGACTAGCCAATAACAATGAGCAGTTCTTC. This codes for CATSDPGLANNNEQFF. The chain employs TRBV24-1 and TRBJ2-1; TRBD2 aligns across 8 bases. The CDR3 runs 16 residues. V gave up 4 bases and J gave up 5 bases; unmatched junction bases: 9. Germline CDR1 and CDR2: KGHDR and SFDVKD.